These 19 T cell receptor beta chains came from one sample sequenced in a study of blood T cell repertoires in COVID-19. Only in-frame clones appear in the TCRdb table, and some are missing; sequencing was by immunoSEQ multiplex PCR. The sample lists 140,000 to 150,000 clones, 70% to 90% occurring once. The sequencing sample was made of peripheral blood. The receptor source for this set is a woman aged 60 to 75 with COVID-19, enrolled during active disease.

The chain employs TRBV4-3 and TRBJ2-5, with D possibly TRBD2 on 6 matching bases. The CDR3 length is 15 residues. Trimming cost V 0 bases and J 5 bases, with 13 bases left between them. Per the germline V gene, CDR1 is LGHNA and CDR2 is YSLEER. CDR3 nucleotides: TGCGCCAGCAGCCAAGATTGGCGGGGTTTGGAGACCCAGTACTTC. Protein sequence: CASSQDWRGLETQYF.

This chain links TRBV10-3 with TRBJ2-7; TRBD1 matches 10 bases. Trimming took 10 bases from V and 5 from J; bases not matched to a gene: 11. The germline gives CDR1 ENHRY, CDR2 SYGVKD. This CDR3 contains 14 residues. The DNA of the CDR3 is TGTGCCAGCCACCGAGGGGACAGGGGTCACGAGCAGTACTTC. This codes for CASHRGDRGHEQYF.

The chain combines TRBV3-1 (or the pseudogene TRBV3-2) with TRBJ2-7, with 10 bases lining up with TRBD1. Germline V lookup: CDR1 LGHDT, CDR2 YNNKEL (reference sequence). V lost 0 bases and J lost 6; bases outside the gene matches: 5. The CDR3 is made up of 15 amino acids. The CDR3 region is CASSQDLTGGSEQYF. In DNA, the CDR3 is TGTGCCAGCAGCCAAGATCTGACAGGGGGCTCCGAGCAGTACTTC.

The chain recombines TRBV28 with TRBJ2-4; the D is unclear. Germline assignment: CDR1 MDHEN and CDR2 SYDVKM. This CDR3 spans 12 amino acids. Trimming cost V 4 bases and J 6 bases, with 7 bases left between them. The CDR3 nucleotides are TGTGCCAGCAGTTCCCCAGGAAACATTCAGTACTTC. It codes for CASSSPGNIQYF.

This chain connects TRBV16 to TRBJ1-5, with 7 bases lining up with TRBD1. CDR3 length equals 14 residues. Germline-derived CDR1 and CDR2 are KGHSY and FQNENV. V shed 4 bases and J 3 bases; nucleotides not matched to a gene: 3. The CDR3 is CASSRQGANQPQHF. The CDR3 bases are TGTGCCAGCAGCCGACAGGGCGCCAATCAGCCCCAGCATTTT.

This chain connects TRBV4-1 to TRBJ1-3; D gene unclear. Deletions cut 10 bases from V and 4 bases from J, with 14 bases between. The CDR3 has 13 residues. In germline, CDR1 is MGHRA, CDR2 YSYEKL. The chain's CDR3 is CATSSPGGNTIYF. CDR3 bases: TGCGCCACCAGTAGCCCCGGGGGAAACACCATATATTTT.

V and J are TRBV12-3 or TRBV12-4 and TRBJ2-1; D is ambiguous. V lost 4 bases and J lost 7, with 11 bases in between. The CDR3 runs 13 residues. The CDR3 coding sequence is TGTGCCAGCAGTTCCTGGCCGAATAATGAGCAGTTCTTC. It is translated as CASSSWPNNEQFF.

The chain combines TRBV14 with TRBJ1-3; D might be TRBD1 (6 bases). V gave up 0 bases and J gave up 4 bases, with 13 bases separating them. This CDR3 spans 16 amino acids. The germline CDR1 and CDR2 sequences are SGHDN and FVKESK. The CDR3 sequence: CASSQDGRGSGNTIYF. CDR3 nucleotides: TGTGCCAGCAGCCAAGACGGCAGGGGTTCAGGAAACACCATATATTTT.

The gene calls are TRBV14 and TRBJ1-1; TRBD1 is a possible D gene (5 bases). Germline V CDR1 and CDR2: SGHDN, FVKESK. Trimming left V 6 bases short and J 3 bases short, with 8 bases between. The CDR3 sequence is 12 residues long. CDR3 bases: TGTGCCAGCAGGTTAGGGGACACTGAAGCTTTCTTT. This gives the protein CASRLGDTEAFF.

The chain links TRBV4-1 to TRBJ1-1; weak D call: TRBD1 (5 bases). Trimming shortened V by 0 bases and J by 5 bases, and 7 bases separated the two germline ends. The CDR3 contains 13 residues. CDR1 and CDR2 (germline): MGHRA, YSYEKL. The CDR3, as DNA: TGCGCCAGCAGCCAAGAACAGGTGACTGAAGCTTTCTTT. Its translation: CASSQEQVTEAFF.

This chain links TRBV28 with TRBJ1-2; TRBD1 matches 7 bases. This CDR3 has 16 residues. Trimming at V came to 7 bases and at J to 8 bases, leaving 19 bases not matched to a gene. Germline V gene data show CDR1 as MDHEN and CDR2 as SYDVKM. CDR3 nucleotides: TGTGCCAGCAACGCCGAAGGACAGGCGCCGTCAATAGGCTACACCTTC. Its translation is CASNAEGQAPSIGYTF.

This sequence joins TRBV7-8 and TRBJ1-3, with 11 bases aligning to TRBD1. There are 18 residues in the CDR3. Trimming removed 4 bases from V and 0 bases from J; junction bases left unmatched: 8. Looked up from germline, CDR1 is SGHVS and CDR2 is FQNEAQ. This CDR3 is CASSSSDRGLSSGNTIYF. Here the CDR3 DNA reads TGTGCCAGCAGCTCCTCGGACAGGGGGCTGAGCTCTGGAAACACCATATATTTT.

The rearrangement joins TRBV15 to TRBJ2-3, with D possibly TRBD2 on 6 matching bases. The CDR3 covers 14 residues. V gave up 8 bases and J gave up 2 bases, with 14 bases separating them. Per germline, CDR1 LNHNV and CDR2 YYDKDF (reference sequence). The CDR3 coding sequence is TGTGCCACCCGCGTAGGAGGGATCACAGATACGCAGTATTTT. The encoded protein is CATRVGGITDTQYF.

The rearrangement links TRBV5-4 to TRBJ2-1; 9 bases agree with TRBD1. The CDR3 loop spans 14 amino acids. V dropped 4 bases and J dropped 10; count of bases not matched to a gene: 9. Per the germline V gene, CDR1 is SGHNT and CDR2 is YYREEE (reference sequence). In DNA form, the CDR3 reads TGTGCCAGCAGCGCGACGGGACAGGGAGACGAGCAGTTCTTC. Its protein is CASSATGQGDEQFF. The entire variable domain, with the rest obtained from reference TRBV5-4 and TRBJ2-1, is as follows: ETGVTQSPTHLIKTRGQQVTLRCSSQSGHNTVSWYQQALGQGPQFIFQYYREEENGRGNFPPRFSGLQFPNYSSELNVNALELDDSALYLCASSATGQGDEQFFGPGTRLTVL.

The rearrangement joins TRBV19 to TRBJ1-5; 9 bases align to TRBD1. This CDR3 is 13 amino acids long. In germline, CDR1 is LNHDA, CDR2 SQIVND (reference sequence). Trimming removed 5 bases from V and 7 bases from J; junction bases left unmatched: 3. The CDR3: CASSGTGRQPQHF. The CDR3 nucleotides are TGTGCCAGTAGTGGGACAGGGAGGCAGCCCCAGCATTTT.

The chain joins TRBV24-1 to TRBJ1-5; a weak D match, TRBD1 (5 bases). The germline CDR1 and CDR2 sequences are KGHDR and SFDVKD. This CDR3 is built from 14 residues. V dropped 0 bases and J dropped 4 bases, with 6 bases sitting between them. The CDR3, as DNA: TGTGCCACCAGTGATTTGCAGGGTAATCAGCCCCAGCATTTT. Translated, it gives CATSDLQGNQPQHF.

The rearrangement uses TRBV28 and TRBJ1-5; a weak D match, TRBD1 (6 bases). The CDR3 runs 14 residues. Germline CDR1 is MDHEN and CDR2 is SYDVKM. V was shortened by 5 bases and J by 5 bases, with 13 bases between the two germline ends. In nucleotides, the CDR3 is TGTGCCAGCAGTGAAACAGGGTTTCATCAGCCCCAGCATTTT. It codes for CASSETGFHQPQHF.

The CDR3 sequence: CASSLETSGGETQYF. CDR3 in DNA: TGTGCCAGCAGCTTAGAAACTAGCGGGGGGGAGACCCAGTACTTC. V gene TRBV11-2 combines with J gene TRBJ2-5; 12 bases fit TRBD2. Germline lookup yields CDR1 SGHAT and CDR2 FQNNGV. This CDR3 spans 15 amino acids. Germline trimming cut 0 bases from V and 5 bases from J; bases unmatched to any gene: 1.

The genes are TRBV27 and TRBJ2-7; D might be TRBD2 (6 bases). CDR3 size: 16 residues. Germline CDR1 is MNHEY and CDR2 is SMNVEV (reference sequence). The V and J ends lost 5 bases and 0 bases respectively, with 17 bases between them. CDR3 region: CASSPRPDGSSYEQYF. As DNA, the CDR3 is TGTGCCAGCAGTCCCCGTCCGGACGGGAGCTCCTACGAGCAGTACTTC.